The 20 T cell receptor beta chains reported below all come from one sample, sequenced in a study of T cell responses to AZD1222 COVID-19 vaccine. Profiled with immunoSEQ multiplex PCR; TCRdb holds only in-frame clones, not every one. The sample carries 110,000 to 150,000 clones, approximately 90% recorded once. The sample in question was peripheral blood, obtained on day 0 of AZD1222 vaccination. The receptor source for this set is an adult in good health.

The sample holds one count of this clone. The V call is TRBV7-9, the J call TRBJ2-3; no clear D. The CDR3 loop spans 16 amino acids. Germline assignment: CDR1 SEHNR and CDR2 FQNEAQ (reference sequence). The V and J ends lost 0 bases and 2 bases respectively, with 12 bases between them. The CDR3 loop reads CASSLASAGDTDTQYF. DNA for the CDR3: TGTGCCAGCAGCTTAGCTTCGGCAGGAGACACAGATACGCAGTATTTT.

In DNA form, the CDR3 reads TGTGCCAGCAGTGCCCGGGGGGGAGGAGAAGAGACCCAGTACTTC. Its translation is CASSARGGGEETQYF. The chain links TRBV6-4 to TRBJ2-5, with 8 bases lining up with TRBD2. The CDR3 consists of 15 residues. Germline trimming cut 4 bases from V and 3 bases from J; bases unmatched to any gene: 7. Per germline, CDR1 MRHNA and CDR2 SNTAGT.

The rearrangement links TRBV4-2 to TRBJ2-7; 10 bases are shared with TRBD2. The CDR3 length is 17 residues. Germline values: CDR1 LGHNA, CDR2 YNFKEQ. The ends lost 4 bases at V and 4 bases at J; junction bases unmatched: 13. The DNA for the CDR3 is TGTGCCAGCAGCCCCTTTCCAGGAGCGGGAGGGAATTACGAGCAGTACTTC. As protein: CASSPFPGAGGNYEQYF.

The chain links TRBV27 to TRBJ1-4, with D maybe TRBD1 (5 bases). Germline V gene sequence: CDR1 MNHEY, CDR2 SMNVEV (reference sequence). The CDR3 contains 15 residues. The germline V and J ends were trimmed by 2 bases and 8 bases, with 15 bases remaining between them. CDR3 protein: CASSLVSWGDEKLFF. The CDR3 DNA reads TGTGCCAGCAGTTTAGTCTCATGGGGGGACGAAAAACTGTTTTTT.

The chain combines TRBV4-2 with TRBJ1-2; D is uncertain. V was cut by 2 bases and J by 3 bases, with 16 bases left in between. The V gene's germline CDR1 is LGHNA and CDR2 YNFKEQ. The CDR3 has 16 amino acids. The DNA of the CDR3 is TGTGCCAGCAGCCAACCCACTGGGGTGGCAGACTATGGCTACACCTTC. It specifies CASSQPTGVADYGYTF.

This chain connects TRBV3-1 (or the pseudogene TRBV3-2) to TRBJ1-2; D unresolved. Germline CDR1 LGHDT, CDR2 YNNKEL (reference sequence). V dropped 3 bases and J dropped 6 bases, with 23 bases sitting between them. This CDR3 region has 17 residues. CDR3 DNA sequence: TGTGCCAGCAGCCATCAAGCCTTGAACGCGCATCAAGATGGCTACACCTTC. Protein product: CASSHQALNAHQDGYTF.

The gene calls are TRBV10-3 and TRBJ2-2; D may be TRBD2 (6 bases). The CDR3 sequence is 15 residues long. The germline gives CDR1 ENHRY, CDR2 SYGVKD. V lost 2 bases, J lost 1 base, and 8 bases lay in between. The chain's CDR3 is CAISESSGNTGELFF. The CDR3 DNA is TGTGCCATCAGTGAGAGTAGCGGGAACACCGGGGAGCTGTTTTTT.

The chain is built from TRBV6-2 or TRBV6-3 and TRBJ2-2, with 15 bases fitting TRBD2. The junction had 14 bases not matched to a gene; V was cut back by 4 bases and J by 8 bases. The CDR3 has 19 amino acids. CDR1 and CDR2 (germline): MNHEY, SVGEGT. The CDR3 spells CASSSPHRRTSGGAGELFF. The CDR3 DNA is TGTGCCAGCAGTTCCCCCCACCGTCGGACTAGCGGGGGGGCTGGGGAGCTGTTTTTT.

The V and J genes are TRBV19 and TRBJ1-2, with unresolved D. CDR3 length equals 14 residues. With 3 bases removed from V and 0 bases from J, the gap between germline ends came to 8 bases. Germline V gene data show CDR1 as LNHDA and CDR2 as SQIVND (reference sequence). CDR3 sequence: CASSMGSPNYGYTF. The CDR3 DNA sequence: TGTGCCAGTAGTATGGGCAGCCCTAACTATGGCTACACCTTC.

The V and J genes are TRBV27 and TRBJ1-1, with no clear D. CDR3 length: 13 amino acids. Trimming shortened V by 6 bases and J by 0 bases, and 8 bases separated the two germline ends. Germline V gene data show CDR1 as MNHEY and CDR2 as SMNVEV (reference sequence). CDR3 amino acids: CASSHRVNTEAFF. CDR3 nucleotides: TGTGCCAGCAGCCATCGTGTGAACACTGAAGCTTTCTTT.

This chain connects TRBV24-1 to TRBJ2-3; no definite D call. CDR1 and CDR2 (germline): KGHDR, SFDVKD. V shed 4 bases and J shed 5 bases, with 12 bases lying between them. CDR3 size: 14 residues. As DNA, the CDR3 is TGTGCCACCAGTGAGTCCCCGTACGGAGATACGCAGTATTTT. Protein product: CATSESPYGDTQYF.

The rearrangement links TRBV19 to TRBJ1-2; 7 nucleotides match TRBD1. Germline V gene lookup returns CDR1 LNHDA and CDR2 SQIVND (reference sequence). Trimming at V came to 7 bases and at J to 6 bases, leaving 5 bases not matched to a gene. This CDR3 is built from 12 residues. The CDR3 DNA reads as TGTGCCAGTATTGGACAGGCTCATGGCTACACCTTC. Its protein product is CASIGQAHGYTF.

The V call is TRBV19, the J call TRBJ1-3; TRBD1 might be the D (6 bases). V lost 3 bases, J lost 0 bases, and 9 bases lay in between. The CDR3 length is 15 residues. The germline V gene has CDR1 LNHDA and CDR2 SQIVND (reference sequence). The CDR3 sequence: CASSIGTNSGNTIYF. The CDR3 DNA reads as TGTGCCAGTAGTATCGGGACAAACTCTGGAAACACCATATATTTT.

The genes are TRBV7-2 and TRBJ1-3, with D possibly matching TRBD1 (6 bases). Germline CDR1 and CDR2: SGHTA and FQGNSA. The CDR3 runs to 15 residues. V was cut by 2 bases and J by 4 bases, with 12 bases left in between. This CDR3 is CASSLIPGVGNTIYF. In nucleotides, the CDR3 is TGTGCCAGCAGCTTAATTCCAGGGGTCGGAAACACCATATATTTT.

This chain links TRBV7-3 with TRBJ2-1; TRBD2 agrees at 8 bases. The junction had 13 bases not matched to a gene; V was cut back by 5 bases and J by 7 bases. This CDR3 comprises 16 residues. From germline, CDR1 is SGHTA and CDR2 FQGTGA. The CDR3 protein is CASSPRGGRSVNEQFF. Here the CDR3 DNA reads TGTGCCAGCAGCCCCCGGGGGGGGAGGTCTGTGAATGAGCAGTTCTTC.

The gene calls are TRBV7-2 and TRBJ2-5, with 10 bases aligning to TRBD2. The CDR3 length is 16 residues. V lost 7 bases to trimming and J lost 5 bases; unmatched junction nucleotides: 13. Germline CDR1 reads SGHTA; CDR2 reads FQGNSA. The CDR3 nucleotides read TGTGCCAGCACCGTTGCGGCTAGCGGGAGTGGGGAGACCCAGTACTTC. Its protein is CASTVAASGSGETQYF.

A word on this clone: The same CDR3 also results from other DNA sequences found in this sample. The V gene is TRBV27, the J gene TRBJ1-2; 10 nucleotides align to TRBD1. J lost 6 bases, V lost 0 bases, and 1 base had no gene match. CDR1 and CDR2 (germline): MNHEY, SMNVEV (reference sequence). CDR3 length: 14 amino acids. CDR3 nucleotides: TGTGCCAGCAGTTTATCGGGACAGGGGAATGGCTACACCTTC. Amino acids: CASSLSGQGNGYTF.

The chain carries TRBV11-3 and TRBJ2-3; D remains ambiguous. V shed 5 bases and J shed 6 bases, with 9 bases lying between them. The CDR3 has 12 residues. CDR1 and CDR2 (germline): SGHNT, YENEEA. Written as DNA, the CDR3 is TGTGCCAGCAGCCTCCATACGGATACGCAGTATTTT. Translated: CASSLHTDTQYF.

The chain links TRBV6-5 to TRBJ2-4, with D uncertain. Germline V gene lookup returns CDR1 MNHEY and CDR2 SVGAGI. V lost 3 bases, J lost 2 bases, and 8 bases lay in between. The CDR3 has 14 amino acids. This CDR3 is CASSYAATKNIQYF. CDR3 coding DNA: TGTGCCAGCAGTTATGCTGCAACCAAAAACATTCAGTACTTC.

The chain has TRBV5-8 and TRBJ1-5; D is unresolved. Germline assignment: CDR1 SGHTS and CDR2 YDEGEE. The CDR3 is 16 residues long. Trimming took off 1 base at V and 0 bases at J, with 11 bases between the two ends. In nucleotides, the CDR3 is TGTGCCAGCAGCTTGATGCCAATGTATAGCAATCAGCCCCAGCATTTT. Amino acids: CASSLMPMYSNQPQHF. The full variable domain, rest sourced from reference TRBV5-8 and TRBJ1-5, is EAGVTQSPTHLIKTRGQQATLRCSPISGHTSVYWYQQALGLGLQFLLWYDEGEERNRGNFPPRFSGRQFPNYSSELNVNALELEDSALYLCASSLMPMYSNQPQHFGDGTRLSIL.